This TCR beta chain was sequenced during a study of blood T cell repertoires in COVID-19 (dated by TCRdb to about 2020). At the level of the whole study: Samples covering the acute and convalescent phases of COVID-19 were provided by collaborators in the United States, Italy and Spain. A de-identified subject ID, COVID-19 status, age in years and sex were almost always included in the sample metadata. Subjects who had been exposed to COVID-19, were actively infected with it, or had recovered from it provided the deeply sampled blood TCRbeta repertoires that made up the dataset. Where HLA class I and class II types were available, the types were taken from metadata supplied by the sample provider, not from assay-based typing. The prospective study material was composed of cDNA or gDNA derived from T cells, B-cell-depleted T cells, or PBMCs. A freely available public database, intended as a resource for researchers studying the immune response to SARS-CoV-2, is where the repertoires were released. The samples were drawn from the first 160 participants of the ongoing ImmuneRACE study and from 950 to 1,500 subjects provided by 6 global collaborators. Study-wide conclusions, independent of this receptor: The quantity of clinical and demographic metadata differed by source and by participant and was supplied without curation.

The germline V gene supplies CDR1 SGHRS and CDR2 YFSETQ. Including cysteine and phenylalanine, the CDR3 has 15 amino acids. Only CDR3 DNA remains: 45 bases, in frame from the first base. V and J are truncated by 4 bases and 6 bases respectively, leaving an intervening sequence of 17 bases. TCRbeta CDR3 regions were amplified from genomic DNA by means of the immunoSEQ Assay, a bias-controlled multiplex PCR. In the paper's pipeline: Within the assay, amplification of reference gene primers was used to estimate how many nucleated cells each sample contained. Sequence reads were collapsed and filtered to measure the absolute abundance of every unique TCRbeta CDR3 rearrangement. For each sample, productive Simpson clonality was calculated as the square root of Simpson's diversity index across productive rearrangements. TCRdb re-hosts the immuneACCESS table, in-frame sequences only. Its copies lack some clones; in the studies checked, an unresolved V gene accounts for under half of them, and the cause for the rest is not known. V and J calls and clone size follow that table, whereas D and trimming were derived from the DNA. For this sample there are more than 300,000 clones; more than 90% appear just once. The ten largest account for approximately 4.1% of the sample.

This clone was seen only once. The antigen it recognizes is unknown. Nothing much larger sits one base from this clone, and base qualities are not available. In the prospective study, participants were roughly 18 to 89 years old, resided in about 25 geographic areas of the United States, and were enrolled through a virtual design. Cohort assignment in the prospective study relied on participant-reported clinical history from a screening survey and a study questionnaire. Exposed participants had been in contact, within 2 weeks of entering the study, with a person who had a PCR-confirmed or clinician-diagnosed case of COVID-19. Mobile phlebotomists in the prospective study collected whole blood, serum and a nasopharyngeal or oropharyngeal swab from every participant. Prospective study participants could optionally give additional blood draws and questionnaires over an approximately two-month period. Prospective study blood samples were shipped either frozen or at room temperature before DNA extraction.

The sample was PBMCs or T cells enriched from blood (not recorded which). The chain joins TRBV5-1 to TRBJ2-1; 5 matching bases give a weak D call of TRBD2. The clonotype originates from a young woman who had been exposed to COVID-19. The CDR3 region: CASSPGLRVPNEQFF. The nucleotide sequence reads TGCGCCAGCAGCCCAGGCTTGAGGGTTCCCAATGAGCAGTTCTTC.